This entry lists 4 T cell receptor beta chains sequenced from one sample in a study of vaccination effects on CD4 cells after COVID-19. Assay used: immunoSEQ multiplex PCR; TCRdb lists only in-frame clones, some missing. In the table there are roughly 20,000 clones, about 63% of which are singletons. ViraFEST expansion of antigen-specific CD4+ T cells with viral peptide pools preceded sequencing. Culturing for 10 days preceded CD4+ T cell isolation. Vaccine recipients lacked prior SARS-CoV-2 infection and had negative nucleocapsid antibodies. Their specific antigens are unknown. This material consisted of CD4+ T cells from PBMCs cultured with HCoV-NL63 spike peptides, taken before COVID-19 vaccination. The receptors here all came from a human donor who received a COVID-19 vaccine.

In DNA form, the CDR3 reads TGTGCCAGCAGCTTAGAATATCTGGGTAGGGCCCAGTACTTC. Translation gives CASSLEYLGRAQYF. This chain links TRBV7-2 with TRBJ2-5; D remains unclear. The germline V gene encodes CDR1 SGHTA and CDR2 FQGNSA. V was cut by 1 base and J by 9 bases, with 15 bases left in between. The CDR3 covers 14 residues.

The chain is built from TRBV7-8 and TRBJ1-2; D possibly corresponds to TRBD1 (5 bases). Looked up from germline, CDR1 is SGHVS and CDR2 is FQNEAQ. V gave up 5 bases and J gave up 4 bases, with 11 bases separating them. The CDR3 loop spans 13 amino acids. The CDR3: CASSLRQFYGYTF. For the CDR3, the DNA is TGTGCCAGCAGCCTTAGACAGTTCTATGGCTACACCTTC.

The chain couples TRBV12-5 to TRBJ2-7; a weak D match, TRBD2 (6 bases). Germline values: CDR1 LGHNT, CDR2 FRNRAP. Trimming pared 0 bases from V and 6 bases from J, leaving 18 bases between. This CDR3 spans 16 amino acids. The CDR3: CASGLVIGGRVGEQYF. The CDR3 bases are TGTGCTAGTGGTTTGGTGATCGGAGGGCGGGTAGGCGAGCAGTACTTC.

The V gene is TRBV2, the J gene TRBJ2-1; TRBD2 is a possible D gene (7 bases). Trimming took off 2 bases at V and 5 bases at J, with 10 bases between the two ends. CDR1 SNHLY and CDR2 FYNNEI come from the germline V gene. The CDR3 sequence is 14 residues long. The CDR3 DNA sequence: TGTGCCAGCAGTGAAAGGGGGGGGGACAATGAGCAGTTCTTC. Its translation is CASSERGGDNEQFF.